This T cell receptor beta chain originates from a study of memory CD4+ T cells and cytomegalovirus serostatus. V was pared by 11 bases and J by 0 bases, with 6 bases of the junction left unmatched. The germline V gene has CDR1 ENHRY and CDR2 SYGVKD. CDR3 length: 13 residues. The sort gate was single viable CD3+CD4+CD8-CD45RO+ cells for memory CD4+ T cells. Measured with immunoSEQ multiplex PCR; TCRdb has only the in-frame clones, and not every one. The sample has about 92,000 clones, 80% seen once; the top ten hold about 4%. V is TRBV10-3 and J is TRBJ2-7; 8 nucleotides line up with TRBD1. The sample comprised memory CD4+ T cells from blood. The source of this sequence is an adult in good health and CMV-seropositive. CDR3 sequence: CAATGATSYEQYF. The CDR3 region has the DNA TGTGCCGCGACAGGGGCTACCTCCTACGAGCAGTACTTC.